The 30 T cell receptor beta chains below come from one sample, sequenced in a study of T cell repertoires in cytomegalovirus infection. TCRdb passed the reads through MiXCR, listing each CDR3 protein once. Here the sample spans 510,000 or so distinct CDR3 sequences, 26% being singletons. The sample was PBMCs. All receptors come from a human donor in good health (CMV status not recorded). Some clones in this sample may be carry-over from other donors' samples.

The V call is TRBV27, the J call TRBJ2-5, with D maybe TRBD1 (6 bases). Germline values: CDR1 MNHEY, CDR2 SMNVEV (reference sequence). The length of the CDR3 is 14 residues. V was trimmed by 8 bases and J by 2 bases, leaving 15 bases between them. CDR3 sequence reads: CASSGTKLQETQYF. CDR3 nucleotides: TGTGCCAGCTCGGGGACAAAACTTCAAGAGACCCAGTACTTC.

As DNA, the CDR3 is TGTGCCAGCAGCGCCCACACCGGGGAGCTGTTTTTT. As protein: CASSAHTGELFF. The rearrangement joins TRBV7-4 to TRBJ2-2; D is unresolved. Germline V lookup: CDR1 SGHVT, CDR2 SQSDAQ. The CDR3 runs 12 residues. The V gene lost 5 bases and the J gene lost 3 bases, with 4 bases spanning the gap.

The chain employs TRBV23-1 and TRBJ1-1; D is unclear. TRBV23-1 is an open reading frame, and its role is uncertain. V lost 0 bases and J lost 1, with 6 bases in between. The CDR3 contains 14 residues. The CDR3 spells CASSQSVQNTEAFF. The CDR3 DNA reads TGCGCCAGCAGTCAATCTGTCCAGAACACTGAAGCTTTCTTT.

V usage is TRBV6-2 or TRBV6-3 and J usage is TRBJ1-5; no clear D gene. V was cut by 5 bases and J by 8 bases, with 10 bases left in between. Germline CDR1 is MNHEY and CDR2 is SVGEGT. The CDR3 is made up of 12 amino acids. The DNA of the CDR3 is TGTGCCAGCAGTCCCCCGTTCGAGCCCCAGCATTTT. This sequence encodes CASSPPFEPQHF.

This chain links TRBV19 with TRBJ1-1, with unresolved D. The CDR3 covers 15 residues. CDR1 and CDR2 (germline): LNHDA, SQIVND (reference sequence). Trimming took 1 base from V and 2 from J, leaving 11 bases between them. The CDR3 DNA reads TGTGCCAGTAGTATAGTCCCCGGACCTAACACTGAAGCTTTCTTT. Protein product: CASSIVPGPNTEAFF.

This clonotype turned up a few times. This chain joins TRBV6-1 and TRBJ2-7, with D perhaps matching TRBD2 (6 bases). V lost 3 bases and J 9 bases, leaving 15 bases between the germline ends. The germline CDR1 and CDR2 sequences are MNHNS and SASEGT. The CDR3 extends over 13 amino acids. The CDR3: CASSESPGEGQYV. CDR3 nucleotide sequence: TGTGCCAGCAGTGAGAGCCCGGGAGAGGGGCAGTACGTC.

Here the CDR3 DNA reads TGTGCCAGCAGCGCCGCCCCGGGACAGGGCTATGGCTACACCTTC. Translated, it gives CASSAAPGQGYGYTF. The chain has TRBV7-2 and TRBJ1-2; 9 bases map to TRBD1. The CDR3 is 15 amino acids. J lost 4 bases, V lost 5 bases, and 8 bases had no gene match. Germline CDR1 is SGHTA and CDR2 is FQGNSA.

The chain couples TRBV5-6 to TRBJ2-7; D not resolved. The CDR3 is made up of 12 amino acids. Trimming pared 4 bases from V and 4 bases from J, leaving 9 bases between. The germline gives CDR1 SGHDT, CDR2 YYEEEE. CDR3 nucleotide sequence: TGTGCCAGCAGCCAACAGTGGTACGAGCAGTACTTC. Protein sequence: CASSQQWYEQYF.

CDR3 sequence (DNA): TGCGCCAGCAGCGTGGGACAGGGACCTAGGACTGAAGCTTTCTTT. It specifies CASSVGQGPRTEAFF. V usage is TRBV4-1 and J usage is TRBJ1-1, with 9 bases matching TRBD1. The CDR3 runs to 15 residues. The germline V gene encodes CDR1 MGHRA and CDR2 YSYEKL. V shed 5 bases, J shed 5 bases, and the junction held 9 bases outside the gene matches.

This sequence joins TRBV12-3 or TRBV12-4 and TRBJ2-3; 11 bases map to TRBD1. V shed 5 bases and J 8 bases; nucleotides not matched to a gene: 18. The CDR3 spans 18 residues. This CDR3 reads CASSTYFQGTGGKGTQYF. CDR3 in DNA: TGTGCCAGCAGTACCTACTTCCAGGGGACAGGGGGTAAAGGTACGCAGTATTTT.

The genes are TRBV29-1 and TRBJ2-7, with TRBD2 matching over 7 bases. The CDR3 runs to 14 residues. V lost 8 bases, J lost 1 base, and 11 bases stayed unmatched. From germline, CDR1 is SQVTM and CDR2 ANQGSEA. CDR3 bases: TGCAGCAGGGTGGCGGAGCGGGGATCCTACGAGCAGTACGTC. It translates to CSRVAERGSYEQYV.

The chain recombines TRBV30 with TRBJ2-7, with 10 bases aligning to TRBD2. The CDR3 is made up of 13 amino acids. Germline V lookup: CDR1 GTSNPN, CDR2 SVGIG (reference sequence). J was trimmed by 2 bases and V by 5 bases; bases with no gene match: 3. The CDR3 DNA reads as TGTGCCTGGGGCGGACTAGCGGCCTACGAGCAGTACTTC. This gives the protein CAWGGLAAYEQYF. Full variable domain (outside the CDR3, taken from reference TRBV30 and TRBJ2-7): SQTIHQWPATLVQPVGSPLSLECTVEGTSNPNLYWYRQAAGRGLQLLFYSVGIGQISSEVPQNLSASRPQDRQFILSSKKLLLSDSGFYLCAWGGLAAYEQYFGPGTRLTVT.

This rearrangement joins TRBV16 to TRBJ1-2; 10 nucleotides line up with TRBD1. The CDR3 covers 15 residues. The J segment lost 4 bases and the V segment lost 4 bases, leaving 6 bases of the junction unmatched. Germline V gene lookup returns CDR1 KGHSY and CDR2 FQNENV. The DNA of the CDR3 is TGTGCCAGCAGCCGCGAGGGACAGGGGCTCTATGGCTACACCTTC. Encoded protein: CASSREGQGLYGYTF.

This clonotype was recorded many times. V and J are TRBV7-2 and TRBJ2-7; 8 positions agree with TRBD2. This CDR3 has 14 residues. Germline V gene sequence: CDR1 SGHTA, CDR2 FQGNSA. V lost 6 bases, J lost 5 bases, and 9 bases stayed unmatched. CDR3 DNA sequence: TGTGCCAGCAGGCCATCCGGGGGGGAGAACGAGCAGTACTTC. As protein: CASRPSGGENEQYF.

The chain carries TRBV19 and TRBJ2-1, with TRBD2 matching over 12 bases. Germline-derived CDR1 and CDR2 are LNHDA and SQIVND (reference sequence). There are 18 residues in the CDR3. V trimming: 6 bases; J trimming: 7 bases; junction bases outside the gene matches: 16. In nucleotides, the CDR3 is TGTGCCAGTAGCCCTAGGACTAGCGGGAACTATGTGAATAATGAGCAGTTCTTC. Protein: CASSPRTSGNYVNNEQFF.

The J gene is TRBJ1-1, the V gene TRBV11-3, with 7 bases matching TRBD1. The V segment lost 5 bases and the J segment 5 bases; nucleotides outside the gene matches: 2. Germline V gene data show CDR1 as SGHNT and CDR2 as YENEEA. The CDR3 has 12 amino acids. For the CDR3, the DNA is TGTGCCAGCAGCGCCAGGGGGACTGAAGCTTTCTTT. This codes for CASSARGTEAFF. Full variable domain (outside the CDR3, taken from reference TRBV11-3 and TRBJ1-1): EAGVVQSPRYKIIEKKQPVAFWCNPISGHNTLYWYLQNLGQGPELLIRYENEEAVDDSQLPKDRFSAERLKGVDSTLKIQPAELGDSAVYLCASSARGTEAFFGQGTRLTVV.

This clonotype was found a few times. The chain uses TRBV4-3 and TRBJ2-6; 12 nucleotides align to TRBD1. There are 19 residues in the CDR3. V was pared by 1 base and J by 3 bases, with 7 bases of the junction left unmatched. Germline V gene sequence: CDR1 LGHNA, CDR2 YSLEER. CDR3 protein: CASSQAPWDRGLGANVLTF. CDR3 DNA: TGCGCCAGCAGCCAAGCCCCTTGGGACAGGGGGCTTGGGGCCAACGTCCTGACTTTC.

This clonotype has more than one count but fewer than ten. The chain employs TRBV24-1 and TRBJ1-2; D might be TRBD1 (5 bases). The germline V gene encodes CDR1 KGHDR and CDR2 SFDVKD. The CDR3 is 16 residues long. Deletions cut 4 bases from V and 4 bases from J, with 18 bases between. CDR3 in amino acids: CATSDRGGRDGYGYTF. The CDR3 DNA follows: TGTGCCACCAGTGACCGCGGGGGACGGGACGGCTATGGCTACACCTTC.

The chain joins TRBV29-1 to TRBJ2-7; D is unresolved. The germline CDR1 and CDR2 sequences are SQVTM and ANQGSEA. The CDR3 sequence is 11 residues long. Trimming took 4 bases from V and 0 from J, leaving 4 bases between them. The CDR3 coding sequence is TGCAGCGTTGGGCCCTCCTACGAGCAGTACTTC. This codes for CSVGPSYEQYF.

Only one count was recorded for this clonotype. This chain uses TRBV5-5 with TRBJ2-5, with TRBD2 matching over 10 bases. This CDR3 has 16 amino acids. Trimming cost V 1 base and J 1 base; bases outside gene matches: 4. CDR1 is SGHKS and CDR2 is YYEKEE in the germline V gene (reference sequence). CDR3 protein: CASSLILAGIQETQYF. In DNA form, the CDR3 reads TGTGCCAGCAGCTTGATACTAGCGGGAATCCAAGAGACCCAGTACTTC. Full variable domain (rest looked up from reference TRBV5-5 and TRBJ2-5): DAGVTQSPTHLIKTRGQQVTLRCSPISGHKSVSWYQQVLGQGPQFIFQYYEKEERGRGNFPDRFSARQFPNYSSELNVNALLLGDSALYLCASSLILAGIQETQYFGPGTRLLVL.

The chain uses TRBV5-3 and TRBJ2-1; D ambiguous. TRBV5-3 is identified as an open reading frame with a role that is uncertain. V lost 8 bases and J 7 bases, leaving 16 bases between the germline ends. CDR3 length: 13 residues. CDR3 sequence reads: CASSPPAPNEQFF. The CDR3 DNA is TGTGCCAGCAGCCCGCCGGCACCGAATGAGCAGTTCTTC.

The chain has TRBV12-3 or TRBV12-4 and TRBJ2-2; 8 bases map to TRBD2. This CDR3 comprises 13 residues. V was pared by 6 bases and J by 3 bases, with 0 bases of the junction left unmatched. The CDR3 loop is CASRLADTGELFF. For the CDR3, the DNA is TGTGCCAGCAGACTAGCGGACACCGGGGAGCTGTTTTTT.

This clonotype was observed a handful of times. CDR3 sequence (DNA): TGCAGTGCTAGAGACCGGGCGACTAGCGGGAGAGAGCAGTTCTTC. Its translation is CSARDRATSGREQFF. J is TRBJ2-1 and V is TRBV20-1, with 12 bases aligning to TRBD2. With 0 bases clipped from V and 10 bases from J, the junction kept 7 bases outside the gene matches. Germline V gene sequence: CDR1 DFQATT, CDR2 SNEGSKA (reference sequence). The CDR3 has 15 residues.

This clonotype was detected many times. The chain uses TRBV11-3 and TRBJ1-4; 7 bases fit TRBD1. V shed 2 bases, J shed 4 bases, and the junction held 4 bases outside the gene matches. The CDR3 sequence is 15 residues long. CDR1 SGHNT and CDR2 YENEEA come from the germline V gene. CDR3 region: CASSLMGQLNEKLFF. The CDR3 coding sequence is TGTGCCAGCAGCTTAATGGGACAGCTTAATGAAAAACTGTTTTTT.

The chain recombines TRBV25-1 with TRBJ2-2, with a possible D match to TRBD2 (6 bases). CDR3 size: 16 residues. The V end was cut by 3 bases, the J end by 4 bases, with 15 bases between. In germline, CDR1 is MGHDK, CDR2 SYGVNS. CDR3 nucleotides: TGTGCCAGCAGTGATCCCGGGAGACGGGGCACCGGGGAGCTGTTTTTT. The encoded protein is CASSDPGRRGTGELFF. Full variable domain (rest looked up from reference TRBV25-1 and TRBJ2-2): EADIYQTPRYLVIGTGKKITLECSQTMGHDKMYWYQQDPGMELHLIHYSYGVNSTEKGDLSSESTVSRIRTEHFPLTLESARPSHTSQYLCASSDPGRRGTGELFFGEGSRLTVL.

V gene TRBV9 combines with J gene TRBJ1-1, with D tentatively TRBD1 (5 bases). This CDR3 region has 14 residues. CDR1 is SGDLS, CDR2 YYNGEE, per germline. Deletions cut 0 bases from V and 2 bases from J, with 8 bases between. In nucleotides, the CDR3 is TGTGCCAGCAGCGTAGTCGGGGACAACACTGAAGCTTTCTTT. Translation gives CASSVVGDNTEAFF.

The genes are TRBV5-5 and TRBJ1-2; D gene ambiguous. V lost 2 bases to trimming and J lost 6 bases, with 8 bases between them. The CDR3 loop spans 12 amino acids. Germline CDR1 and CDR2: SGHKS and YYEKEE (reference sequence). The DNA for the CDR3 is TGTGCCAGCAGCTTCACTTTGAATGGCTACACCTTC. This sequence encodes CASSFTLNGYTF. The full variable domain, with the rest looked up from reference TRBV5-5 and TRBJ1-2, is DAGVTQSPTHLIKTRGQQVTLRCSPISGHKSVSWYQQVLGQGPQFIFQYYEKEERGRGNFPDRFSARQFPNYSSELNVNALLLGDSALYLCASSFTLNGYTFGSGTRLTVV.

This clonotype has a handful of counts. The V call is TRBV20-1, the J call TRBJ2-7, with no clear D. CDR1 is DFQATT and CDR2 is SNEGSKA in the germline V gene (reference sequence). V was trimmed by 1 base and J by 2 bases, leaving 9 bases between them. This CDR3 has 13 residues. The CDR3 sequence is CSARALITYEQYF. The CDR3 DNA reads TGCAGTGCTAGAGCCCTGATCACCTACGAGCAGTACTTC.

The rearrangement uses TRBV6-1 and TRBJ2-6, with 12 nucleotides matching TRBD2. J gave up 0 bases and V 11 bases, and 2 bases lay outside the gene matches. This CDR3 has 15 amino acids. Germline V lookup: CDR1 MNHNS, CDR2 SASEGT. This chain's CDR3 is CAVTSGSSGANVLTF. CDR3 bases: TGTGCCGTGACTAGCGGGAGCTCTGGGGCCAACGTCCTGACTTTC.

The chain is built from TRBV7-9 and TRBJ2-1, with TRBD2 identical over 10 bases. V gave up 5 bases and J gave up 5 bases; unmatched junction bases: 12. The CDR3 length is 17 residues. Germline values: CDR1 SEHNR, CDR2 FQNEAQ (reference sequence). The CDR3 spells CASSAGRSSGRDNEQFF. In DNA, the CDR3 is TGTGCCAGCAGCGCCGGGAGGTCCAGCGGGAGGGACAATGAGCAGTTCTTC.